The text below deals with one T cell receptor beta chain. This entry is derived from a study of control samples from healthy donors and cancer patients. The germline V gene encodes CDR1 SGHRS and CDR2 YFSETQ. The CDR3 sequence is 16 residues long. Trimming shortened V by 7 bases and J by 0 bases, and 19 bases separated the two germline ends. The repertoire was sequenced with immunoSEQ multiplex PCR; TCRdb's copy has only in-frame clones and lacks some. This repertoire shows roughly 180,000 clones, approximately 92% found once; its top ten account for about 4%. The sample comprised blood. This sequence originates from a woman aged 55-75 years in good health. The chain has TRBV5-1 and TRBJ1-1; D call uncertain. The CDR3 reads CASSFGGPLLNTEAFF. The CDR3 bases are TGCGCCAGCTCCTTTGGAGGGCCCCTCTTGAACACTGAAGCTTTCTTT.